Presented here are 31 T cell receptor beta chains from one specimen sequenced in a study of blood T cell repertoires in COVID-19. The repertoire was sequenced with immunoSEQ multiplex PCR; TCRdb's copy has only in-frame clones and lacks some. Of approximately 190,000 clones listed, 80% to 95% were seen once; the top ten hold around 0.53%. Material: peripheral blood. Every receptor here comes from a man in his fifties or sixties with acute or convalescent COVID-19.

The chain joins TRBV28 to TRBJ2-7, with a weak D call TRBD2 (6 bases). The CDR3 extends over 13 amino acids. Deletions cut 2 bases from V and 5 bases from J, with 10 bases between. CDR1 and CDR2 (germline): MDHEN, SYDVKM. In nucleotides, the CDR3 is TGTGCCAGCAGTTTAGCGGGGTCCCACGAGCAGTACTTC. Residues: CASSLAGSHEQYF.

The chain carries TRBV7-9 and TRBJ2-7, with 11 bases fitting TRBD2. V trimming: 5 bases; J trimming: 5 bases; junction bases outside the gene matches: 8. Germline CDR1 SEHNR, CDR2 FQNEAQ (reference sequence). This CDR3 is 15 amino acids long. CDR3: CASSHPGLAANEQYF. CDR3 nucleotides: TGTGCCAGCAGCCACCCGGGACTAGCGGCCAACGAGCAGTACTTC.

This chain joins TRBV6-5 and TRBJ1-5; no reliable D call. CDR1 and CDR2 (germline): MNHEY, SVGAGI. Deletions cut 0 bases from V and 4 bases from J, with 10 bases between. The CDR3 consists of 15 residues. CDR3 in amino acids: CASSYSAAANQPQHF. The CDR3 DNA sequence: TGTGCCAGCAGTTACTCAGCGGCAGCTAATCAGCCCCAGCATTTT.

CDR3 in amino acids: CASSRSGNTEAFF. In DNA, the CDR3 is TGCGCCAGCAGCCGCTCTGGCAACACTGAAGCTTTCTTT. This rearrangement joins TRBV5-1 to TRBJ1-1; the D is unclear. From germline, CDR1 is SGHRS and CDR2 YFSETQ. Trimming stripped 4 bases from V and 2 bases from J, with 9 bases between. CDR3 length: 13 amino acids. The full variable domain, rest sourced from reference TRBV5-1 and TRBJ1-1, is KAGVTQTPRYLIKTRGQQVTLSCSPISGHRSVSWYQQTPGQGLQFLFEYFSETQRNKGNFPGRFSGRQFSNSRSEMNVSTLELGDSALYLCASSRSGNTEAFFGQGTRLTVV.

This clone was observed a single time. CDR3 sequence (DNA): TGTGCCAGCACGTCAGGGGGCAGGGGCACCGGGGAGCTGTTTTTT. Residues: CASTSGGRGTGELFF. The chain uses TRBV11-2 and TRBJ2-2; 8 bases line up with TRBD1. Germline V CDR1 and CDR2: SGHAT, FQNNGV. The CDR3 spans 15 residues. Unmatched junction bases numbered 8, after V lost 7 bases and J lost 4 bases.

The chain is built from TRBV9 and TRBJ2-7; a possible D gene is TRBD1 (6 bases). V was cut by 4 bases and J by 6 bases, with 17 bases left in between. CDR1 is SGDLS, CDR2 YYNGEE, per germline. The CDR3 length is 14 residues. The CDR3 spells CASSFSGHQGEQYF. The CDR3, as DNA: TGTGCCAGCAGCTTTTCGGGACACCAGGGCGAGCAGTACTTC.

This chain links TRBV28 with TRBJ2-3; a possible D gene is TRBD2 (6 bases). Trimming took off 6 bases at V and 2 bases at J, with 12 bases between the two ends. Germline assignment: CDR1 MDHEN and CDR2 SYDVKM. The CDR3 is 14 amino acids. The CDR3 bases are TGTGCCAGCAGAGGACGGAGGGTCACAGATACGCAGTATTTT. It yields the protein CASRGRRVTDTQYF. The full variable domain, with the rest looked up from reference TRBV28 and TRBJ2-3, is DVKVTQSSRYLVKRTGEKVFLECVQDMDHENMFWYRQDPGLGLRLIYFSYDVKMKEKGDIPEGYSVSREKKERFSLILESASTNQTSMYLCASRGRRVTDTQYFGPGTRLTVL.

The chain couples TRBV7-9 to TRBJ1-1; 7 bases fit TRBD1. CDR1 and CDR2 (germline): SEHNR, FQNEAQ (reference sequence). The CDR3 covers 13 residues. The trim removed 4 bases at V and 11 bases at J, leaving 10 bases unmatched. Written as DNA, the CDR3 is TGTGCCAGCAGCTCTAAAGGGGGCGCTGGGGCTTTCTTT. This codes for CASSSKGGAGAFF.

The chain is built from TRBV4-3 and TRBJ2-5; 7 bases are shared with TRBD2. The CDR3 length is 14 residues. Germline V gene data show CDR1 as LGHNA and CDR2 as YSLEER. After removal of 1 base from V and 9 bases from J, the junction contained 8 bases not matched to a gene. The CDR3 spells CASSQGRDYKAQYF. The DNA of the CDR3 is TGCGCCAGCAGCCAAGGAAGGGACTACAAGGCCCAGTACTTC.

The rearrangement joins TRBV28 to TRBJ1-1, with D maybe TRBD1 (5 bases). This CDR3 region has 14 residues. The V gene lost 4 bases and the J gene lost 6 bases, with 15 bases spanning the gap. In germline, CDR1 is MDHEN, CDR2 SYDVKM. CDR3 sequence (DNA): TGTGCCAGCAGTTATGGGGGAGGGGTCCCTGAAGCTTTCTTT. Encoded protein: CASSYGGGVPEAFF.

The chain combines TRBV12-3 or TRBV12-4 with TRBJ1-1, with D possibly matching TRBD1 (5 bases). This CDR3 has 13 residues. V shed 6 bases and J shed 3 bases, with 11 bases lying between them. The CDR3 DNA is TGTGCCAGCAGAGATCAGGGTTACACTGAAGCTTTCTTT. Its translation is CASRDQGYTEAFF.

The chain employs TRBV7-9 and TRBJ1-1; D gene uncertain. The CDR3 sequence is 11 residues long. Trimming removed 2 bases at V and 7 bases at J, with 5 bases between. CDR1 is SEHNR, CDR2 FQNEAQ, per germline (reference sequence). The DNA for the CDR3 is TGTGCCAGCAGCTTATCTTTTGAAGCTTTCTTT. Encoded protein: CASSLSFEAFF.

This clone was picked up one time. J is TRBJ2-5 and V is TRBV29-1, with D unresolved. Germline CDR1 reads SQVTM; CDR2 reads ANQGSEA. This CDR3 has 11 residues. V was clipped by 4 bases and J by 3 bases, with 6 bases between them. CDR3 in amino acids: CSVAGEETQYF. DNA of the CDR3: TGCAGCGTTGCCGGAGAAGAGACCCAGTACTTC.

To note about this clone: Other DNA sequences within the sample encode an identical CDR3. The rearrangement uses TRBV7-2 and TRBJ2-5, with 7 bases fitting TRBD2. CDR3 length: 14 residues. The germline gives CDR1 SGHTA, CDR2 FQGNSA. The trim removed 1 base at V and 3 bases at J, leaving 2 bases unmatched. CDR3: CASSLGLAEETQYF. CDR3 sequence (DNA): TGTGCCAGCAGCTTAGGGCTAGCGGAAGAGACCCAGTACTTC.

The V and J genes are TRBV28 and TRBJ2-3; 10 nucleotides agree with TRBD2. The CDR3 is made up of 12 amino acids. Germline CDR1 and CDR2: MDHEN and SYDVKM. Unmatched junction bases numbered 7, after V lost 4 bases and J lost 15 bases. This chain's CDR3 is CASSSGTSATYF. In nucleotides, the CDR3 is TGTGCCAGCAGTTCTGGGACTAGCGCGACCTATTTT.

CDR3 sequence reads: CASSPLSQGSGYTF. CDR3 in DNA: TGTGCCAGCTCACCACTATCACAGGGCAGTGGCTACACCTTC. The J gene is TRBJ1-2, the V gene TRBV18; the D gene is possibly TRBD1 (6 bases). CDR1 and CDR2 from the germline V gene are KGHSH and LQKENI. The CDR3 is 14 residues long. The ends were cut back, 1 base at V and 7 bases at J, with 13 bases in the middle.

This chain joins TRBV6-5 and TRBJ1-5, with a possible D match to TRBD1 (6 bases). This CDR3 has 13 residues. The V end was cut by 6 bases, the J end by 3 bases, with 9 bases between. Germline V gene lookup returns CDR1 MNHEY and CDR2 SVGAGI. The CDR3 DNA follows: TGTGCCAGCAGAACAGGGATCAATCAGCCCCAGCATTTT. Translation gives CASRTGINQPQHF.

The CDR3 reads CAISGTKDQPQHF. CDR3 nucleotides: TGTGCCATCAGTGGGACAAAGGACCAGCCCCAGCATTTT. This chain joins TRBV10-3 and TRBJ1-5, with D perhaps TRBD1 (5 bases). This CDR3 contains 13 residues. V lost 4 bases, J lost 7 bases, and 11 bases lay in between. Per the germline V gene, CDR1 is ENHRY and CDR2 is SYGVKD.

The gene calls are TRBV12-3 or TRBV12-4 and TRBJ2-3; D is ambiguous. This CDR3 has 13 residues. Trimming left V 5 bases short and J 6 bases short, with 12 bases between. The CDR3 DNA sequence: TGTGCCAGCAGTCGAAGTTACGAGGATACGCAGTATTTT. Amino acid sequence: CASSRSYEDTQYF.

The rearrangement uses TRBV7-9 and TRBJ2-7, with unresolved D. This CDR3 is built from 13 residues. Trimming removed 11 bases from V and 4 bases from J, with 18 bases in between. The V gene's germline CDR1 is SEHNR and CDR2 FQNEAQ (reference sequence). As DNA, the CDR3 is TGTGCCTCCACTGGGCAGAGCATTTACGAGCAGTACTTC. Translating it yields CASTGQSIYEQYF.

This clone was found once. The chain uses TRBV5-5 and TRBJ2-5, with 7 bases aligning to TRBD1. Germline assignment: CDR1 SGHKS and CDR2 YYEKEE (reference sequence). V shed 1 base and J 1 base; nucleotides not matched to a gene: 10. CDR3 length equals 17 residues. The CDR3 here is CASSLTPGDSPQETQYF. The CDR3 DNA is TGTGCCAGCAGCTTGACACCCGGGGACAGCCCCCAAGAGACCCAGTACTTC.

The chain is built from TRBV18 and TRBJ2-5; a possible D gene is TRBD2 (5 bases). CDR3 length equals 15 residues. V dropped 3 bases and J dropped 6 bases, with 17 bases sitting between them. CDR1 and CDR2 from the germline V gene are KGHSH and LQKENI. The CDR3 DNA reads TGTGCCAGCTCACCGGGAGAGGGTGGGTCCAAGACCCAGTACTTC. Translating gives CASSPGEGGSKTQYF. The complete variable domain, with remaining parts taken from reference TRBV18 and TRBJ2-5, reads NAGVMQNPRHLVRRRGQEARLRCSPMKGHSHVYWYRQLPEEGLKFMVYLQKENIIDESGMPKERFSAEFPKEGPSILRIQQVVRGDSAAYFCASSPGEGGSKTQYFGPGTRLLVL.

The genes are TRBV7-3 and TRBJ2-1; no definite D call. The CDR3 contains 16 residues. CDR1 is SGHTA, CDR2 FQGTGA, per germline. Trimming removed 4 bases at V and 0 bases at J, with 13 bases between. This chain's CDR3 is CASSSNTANSYNEQFF. The DNA for the CDR3 is TGTGCCAGCAGCTCAAATACAGCCAACTCCTACAATGAGCAGTTCTTC.

This chain connects TRBV3-1 (or the pseudogene TRBV3-2) to TRBJ1-1, with unresolved D. The length of the CDR3 is 14 residues. Germline CDR1 reads LGHDT; CDR2 reads YNNKEL (reference sequence). V lost 0 bases to trimming and J lost 8 bases, with 13 bases between them. The CDR3 reads CASSQDYMGYEAFF. The CDR3 nucleotides are TGTGCCAGCAGCCAAGATTATATGGGCTACGAAGCTTTCTTT.

The chain recombines TRBV18 with TRBJ2-3; 7 bases agree with TRBD1. Germline CDR1 is KGHSH and CDR2 is LQKENI. This CDR3 has 17 residues. The V gene end was trimmed by 0 bases and the J gene end by 1 base; junction bases not matched to a gene: 7. The DNA for the CDR3 is TGTGCCAGCTCACCACCACTCCGGACAGGACGCACAGATACGCAGTATTTT. Encoded protein: CASSPPLRTGRTDTQYF.

The rearrangement links TRBV9 to TRBJ2-7, with TRBD1 as a possible D gene (5 bases). The CDR3 contains 13 residues. Germline CDR1 is SGDLS and CDR2 is YYNGEE. The V end was cut by 3 bases, the J end by 4 bases, with 11 bases between. The CDR3 reads CASSGQGGYEQYF. The CDR3 DNA reads as TGTGCCAGCAGCGGGCAGGGTGGGTACGAGCAGTACTTC.

DNA for the CDR3: TGTGCCAGCAGTGCATTCACAGGGTCGGCGTACACTGAAGCTTTCTTT. This encodes CASSAFTGSAYTEAFF. V is TRBV27 and J is TRBJ1-1; TRBD1 is a possible D gene (6 bases). There are 16 residues in the CDR3. The V and J ends lost 5 bases and 3 bases respectively, with 19 bases between them. In germline, CDR1 is MNHEY, CDR2 SMNVEV (reference sequence).

This clone has a single count. The sample holds other DNA sequences that translate to the same CDR3. V is TRBV6-5 and J is TRBJ1-2; 7 positions agree with TRBD1. The CDR3 is 13 residues long. V shed 5 bases and J 5 bases; nucleotides not matched to a gene: 5. CDR1 MNHEY and CDR2 SVGAGI come from the germline V gene. CDR3 in DNA: TGTGCCAGCAGTCCACAGGGGCTTTATGGCTACACCTTC. As protein: CASSPQGLYGYTF.

V gene TRBV15 combines with J gene TRBJ1-6, with 7 bases aligning to TRBD1. Trimming took 0 bases from V and 8 from J; bases not matched to a gene: 4. Germline lookup yields CDR1 LNHNV and CDR2 YYDKDF (reference sequence). There are 15 residues in the CDR3. Here the CDR3 DNA reads TGTGCCACCAGCAGAGATGACAGGGTTTATTCACCCCTCCACTTT. This codes for CATSRDDRVYSPLHF.

The J gene is TRBJ2-3, the V gene TRBV21-1; the DNA was not used to check the table's D call, TRBD1. TRBV21-1 is classified as a pseudogene. The length of the CDR3 is 15 residues. The DNA for the CDR3 is TGTGCCAGCAGCCTTCAGGGGCGCCGCACAGATACGCAGTATTTT. Its protein product is CASSLQGRRTDTQYF.

The J gene is TRBJ1-5, the V gene TRBV19, with 7 bases that match TRBD1. This CDR3 has 14 residues. V was clipped by 5 bases and J by 5 bases; unmatched bases: 6. Germline V gives CDR1 LNHDA, CDR2 SQIVND (reference sequence). The CDR3 sequence: CASSSDRVDQPQHF. The CDR3, as DNA: TGTGCCAGTAGTTCCGACAGGGTTGATCAGCCCCAGCATTTT.